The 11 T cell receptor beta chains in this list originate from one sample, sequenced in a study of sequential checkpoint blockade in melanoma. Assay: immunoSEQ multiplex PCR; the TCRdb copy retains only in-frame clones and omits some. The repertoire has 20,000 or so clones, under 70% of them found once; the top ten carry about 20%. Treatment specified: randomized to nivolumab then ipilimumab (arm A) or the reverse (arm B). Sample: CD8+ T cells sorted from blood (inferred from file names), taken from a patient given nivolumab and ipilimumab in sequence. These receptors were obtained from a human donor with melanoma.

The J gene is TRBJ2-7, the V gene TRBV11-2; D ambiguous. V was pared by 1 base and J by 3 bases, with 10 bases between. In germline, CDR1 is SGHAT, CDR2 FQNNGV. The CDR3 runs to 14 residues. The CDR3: CASSLGTSHYEQYF. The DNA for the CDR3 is TGTGCCAGCAGCTTAGGCACTTCCCACTACGAGCAGTACTTC. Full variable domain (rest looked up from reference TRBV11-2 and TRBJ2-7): EAGVAQSPRYKIIEKRQSVAFWCNPISGHATLYWYQQILGQGPKLLIQFQNNGVVDDSQLPKDRFSAERLKGVDSTLKIQPAKLEDSAVYLCASSLGTSHYEQYFGPGTRLTVT.

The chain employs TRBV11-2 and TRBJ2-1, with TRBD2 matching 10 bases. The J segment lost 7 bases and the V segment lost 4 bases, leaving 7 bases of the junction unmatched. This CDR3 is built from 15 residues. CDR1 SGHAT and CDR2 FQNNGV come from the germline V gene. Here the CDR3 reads CASSSPGLAWNEQFF. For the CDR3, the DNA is TGTGCCAGCAGCTCCCCGGGACTAGCGTGGAATGAGCAGTTCTTC.

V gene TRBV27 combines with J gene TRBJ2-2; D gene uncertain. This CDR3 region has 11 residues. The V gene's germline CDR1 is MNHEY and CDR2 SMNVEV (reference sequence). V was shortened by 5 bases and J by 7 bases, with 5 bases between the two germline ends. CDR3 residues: CASSTYGELFF. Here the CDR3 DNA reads TGTGCCAGCAGTACCTACGGGGAGCTGTTTTTT.

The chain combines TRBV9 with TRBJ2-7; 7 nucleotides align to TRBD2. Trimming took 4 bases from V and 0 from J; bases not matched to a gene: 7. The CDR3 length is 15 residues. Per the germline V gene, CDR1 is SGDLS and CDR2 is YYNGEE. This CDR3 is CASSPGGLSSYEQYF. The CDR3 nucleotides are TGTGCCAGCAGCCCCGGGGGGTTGAGCTCCTACGAGCAGTACTTC.

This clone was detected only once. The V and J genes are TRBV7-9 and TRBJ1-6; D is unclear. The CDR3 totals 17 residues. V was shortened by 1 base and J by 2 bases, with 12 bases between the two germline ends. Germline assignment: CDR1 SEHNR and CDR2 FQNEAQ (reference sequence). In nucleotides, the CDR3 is TGTGCCAGCAGCTTAGTCACGGGAGGCACCTATAATTCACCCCTCCACTTT. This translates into CASSLVTGGTYNSPLHF.

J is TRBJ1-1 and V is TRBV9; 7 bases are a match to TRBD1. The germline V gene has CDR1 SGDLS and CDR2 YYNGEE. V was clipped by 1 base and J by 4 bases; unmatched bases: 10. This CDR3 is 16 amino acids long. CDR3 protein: CASSVQRSGGITEAFF. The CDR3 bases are TGTGCCAGCAGCGTACAAAGGTCAGGGGGGATCACTGAAGCTTTCTTT.

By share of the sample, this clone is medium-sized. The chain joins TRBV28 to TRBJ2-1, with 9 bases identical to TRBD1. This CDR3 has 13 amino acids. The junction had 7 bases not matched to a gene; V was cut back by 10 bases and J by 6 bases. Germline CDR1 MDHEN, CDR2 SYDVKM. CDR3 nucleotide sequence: TGTGCCATTGACAGGGGGAATGGCAATGAGCAGTTCTTC. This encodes CAIDRGNGNEQFF.

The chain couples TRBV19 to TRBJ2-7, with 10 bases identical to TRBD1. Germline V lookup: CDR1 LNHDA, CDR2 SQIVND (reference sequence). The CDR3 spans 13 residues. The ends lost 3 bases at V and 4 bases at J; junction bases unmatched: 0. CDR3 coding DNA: TGTGCCAGTAGTATGGGACAGGGGTACGAGCAGTACGTC. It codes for CASSMGQGYEQYV.

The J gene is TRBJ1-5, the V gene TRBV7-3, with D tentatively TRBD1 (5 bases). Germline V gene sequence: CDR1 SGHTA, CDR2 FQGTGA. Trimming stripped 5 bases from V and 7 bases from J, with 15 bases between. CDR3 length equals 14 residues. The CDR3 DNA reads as TGTGCCAGCAGCCCAACCGGGGGGGGGCAGCCCCAGCATTTT. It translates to CASSPTGGGQPQHF.

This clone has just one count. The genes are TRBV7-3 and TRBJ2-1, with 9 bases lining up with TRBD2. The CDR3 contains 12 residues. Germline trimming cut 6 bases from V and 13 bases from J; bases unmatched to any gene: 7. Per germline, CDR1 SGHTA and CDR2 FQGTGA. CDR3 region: CASRTSGIIQFF. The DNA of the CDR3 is TGTGCCAGCAGGACTAGCGGCATTATCCAGTTCTTC.

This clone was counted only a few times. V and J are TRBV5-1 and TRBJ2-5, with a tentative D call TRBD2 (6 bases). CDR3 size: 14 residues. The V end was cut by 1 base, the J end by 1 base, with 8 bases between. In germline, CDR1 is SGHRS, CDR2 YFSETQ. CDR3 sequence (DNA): TGCGCCAGCAGCTTGACTAGCCCCCAAGAGACCCAGTACTTC. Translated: CASSLTSPQETQYF. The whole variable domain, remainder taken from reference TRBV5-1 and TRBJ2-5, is KAGVTQTPRYLIKTRGQQVTLSCSPISGHRSVSWYQQTPGQGLQFLFEYFSETQRNKGNFPGRFSGRQFSNSRSEMNVSTLELGDSALYLCASSLTSPQETQYFGPGTRLLVL.